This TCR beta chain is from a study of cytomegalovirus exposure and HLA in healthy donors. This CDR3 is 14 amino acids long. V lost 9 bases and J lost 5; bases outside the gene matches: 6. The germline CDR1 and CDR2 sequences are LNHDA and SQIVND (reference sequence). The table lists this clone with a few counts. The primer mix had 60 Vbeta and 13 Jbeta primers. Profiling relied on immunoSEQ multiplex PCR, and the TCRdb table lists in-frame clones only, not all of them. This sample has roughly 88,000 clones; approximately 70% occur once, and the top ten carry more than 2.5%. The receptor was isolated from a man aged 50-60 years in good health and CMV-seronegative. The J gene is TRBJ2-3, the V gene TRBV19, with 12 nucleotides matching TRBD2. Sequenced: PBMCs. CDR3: CASQTSGSLDTQYF. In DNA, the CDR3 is TGTGCCAGCCAGACTAGCGGGAGTTTAGATACGCAGTATTTT.